Shown below are 17 T cell receptor beta chains from a single sample sequenced in a study of cytomegalovirus exposure and HLA in healthy donors. Researchers ran the PCR with 60 Vbeta and 13 Jbeta primers. The repertoire was sequenced with immunoSEQ multiplex PCR; TCRdb's copy has only in-frame clones and lacks some. The table has 110,000 or so clones, around 73% seen once. Material: PBMCs. These TCRs come from a woman aged 30 to 39 in good health and CMV-seropositive.

The J gene is TRBJ2-5, the V gene TRBV4-1; D gene ambiguous. V was clipped by 0 bases and J by 5 bases, with 4 bases between them. The CDR3 consists of 12 residues. The germline V gene encodes CDR1 MGHRA and CDR2 YSYEKL. CDR3 sequence reads: CASSQDLETQYF. CDR3 nucleotides: TGCGCCAGCAGCCAAGATCTGGAGACCCAGTACTTC.

The V and J genes are TRBV5-6 and TRBJ2-7; D is perhaps TRBD2 (5 bases). This CDR3 is built from 15 residues. Trimming removed 5 bases from V and 3 bases from J, with 18 bases in between. CDR1 and CDR2 (germline): SGHDT, YYEEEE. This chain's CDR3 is CASSSGLLVLYEQYF. CDR3 bases: TGTGCCAGCAGTTCCGGACTGCTCGTGCTCTACGAGCAGTACTTC.

The chain joins TRBV5-1 to TRBJ2-1; 12 bases line up with TRBD2. Germline CDR1 and CDR2: SGHRS and YFSETQ. The V segment lost 0 bases and the J segment 9 bases; nucleotides outside the gene matches: 7. This CDR3 has 16 residues. The CDR3 loop reads CASSLVLAGGTGEQFF. CDR3 nucleotide sequence: TGCGCCAGCAGCTTGGTACTAGCGGGGGGAACGGGTGAGCAGTTCTTC.

The rearrangement links TRBV19 to TRBJ1-5; 12 positions match TRBD1. This CDR3 is built from 16 residues. V gave up 7 bases and J gave up 6 bases; unmatched junction bases: 10. Germline CDR1 and CDR2: LNHDA and SQIVND (reference sequence). CDR3 protein: CASTTMGQGASQPQHF. DNA for the CDR3: TGTGCCAGTACGACCATGGGACAGGGGGCAAGTCAGCCCCAGCATTTT.

A remark on this clone: Other DNA sequences from this sample encode an identical CDR3 as well. The chain joins TRBV6-1 to TRBJ1-2, with a possible D match to TRBD1 (5 bases). Trimming stripped 6 bases from V and 0 bases from J, with 8 bases between. The germline CDR1 and CDR2 sequences are MNHNS and SASEGT. There are 13 residues in the CDR3. CDR3 nucleotide sequence: TGTGCCAGCAGCAGGGACTCTAACTATGGCTACACCTTC. Translating gives CASSRDSNYGYTF.

This chain joins TRBV5-1 and TRBJ2-1, with 11 bases lining up with TRBD2. The germline V gene encodes CDR1 SGHRS and CDR2 YFSETQ. The CDR3 is 15 residues long. The V and J ends lost 4 bases and 3 bases, in that order; junction bases with no gene match: 3. The CDR3 DNA sequence: TGCGCCAGCAGCACGGGGACTAGCGGCTACAATGAGCAGTTCTTC. Residues: CASSTGTSGYNEQFF. The whole variable domain, filled in from reference TRBV5-1 and TRBJ2-1, reads KAGVTQTPRYLIKTRGQQVTLSCSPISGHRSVSWYQQTPGQGLQFLFEYFSETQRNKGNFPGRFSGRQFSNSRSEMNVSTLELGDSALYLCASSTGTSGYNEQFFGPGTRLTVL.

The CDR3 DNA is TGTGCCAGCTCACCAAGTGGGACAGGGCCGTCCACAGATACGCAGTATTTT. Residues: CASSPSGTGPSTDTQYF. The chain joins TRBV18 to TRBJ2-3, with 9 nucleotides matching TRBD1. V dropped 2 bases and J dropped 2; count of bases not matched to a gene: 8. Germline loops: CDR1 KGHSH, CDR2 LQKENI. The CDR3 has 17 residues.

This clone appeared a few times. The chain links TRBV2 to TRBJ1-3; TRBD1 agrees at 7 bases. This CDR3 is built from 15 residues. J gave up 2 bases and V 9 bases, and 10 bases lay outside the gene matches. CDR1 and CDR2 (germline): SNHLY, FYNNEI. The CDR3 bases are TGTGCCAGTAGTTTACAGGGGACAGCTGGAAACACCATATATTTT. Encoded protein: CASSLQGTAGNTIYF.

This clone came up once. CDR3 sequence (DNA): TGTGCCAGCAGCCCAAATACCGGAGTCAATGAGCAGTTCTTC. Translating it yields CASSPNTGVNEQFF. The rearrangement links TRBV11-3 to TRBJ2-1; D call uncertain. In germline, CDR1 is SGHNT, CDR2 YENEEA. CDR3 size: 14 residues. V was trimmed by 5 bases and J by 6 bases, leaving 14 bases between them.

The chain is built from TRBV18 and TRBJ1-2; TRBD1 matches 8 bases. J was trimmed by 8 bases and V by 6 bases; bases with no gene match: 11. This CDR3 is built from 14 residues. CDR1 and CDR2 (germline): KGHSH, LQKENI. The DNA for the CDR3 is TGTGCCAGCTCGCGACAGGGGACGGTGGTGGGCTACACCTTC. Encoded protein: CASSRQGTVVGYTF.

J is TRBJ2-2 and V is TRBV4-1; D might be TRBD2 (6 bases). The CDR3 has 15 amino acids. Germline CDR1 and CDR2: MGHRA and YSYEKL. V lost 4 bases and J lost 0, with 9 bases in between. In DNA form, the CDR3 reads TGCGCCAGCAGCCTTGGGACTTCGAACACCGGGGAGCTGTTTTTT. It codes for CASSLGTSNTGELFF.

This clone was counted a few times. The rearrangement uses TRBV11-2 and TRBJ2-5; no reliable D call. This CDR3 is 13 amino acids long. The V gene's germline CDR1 is SGHAT and CDR2 FQNNGV. V shed 0 bases and J shed 14 bases, with 16 bases lying between them. CDR3: CASSLESSPTRYF. CDR3 sequence (DNA): TGTGCCAGCAGCTTAGAGTCTAGTCCCACCAGATACTTC.

The rearrangement links TRBV6-5 to TRBJ1-3; no reliable D call. There are 14 residues in the CDR3. Trimming took off 3 bases at V and 3 bases at J, with 9 bases between the two ends. Per germline, CDR1 MNHEY and CDR2 SVGAGI. Written as DNA, the CDR3 is TGTGCCAGCAGTTATGGCGCGGGTGGAAACACCATATATTTT. Translation gives CASSYGAGGNTIYF.

This chain connects TRBV18 to TRBJ2-5, with a weak D call TRBD1 (6 bases). The V and J ends lost 3 bases and 1 base respectively, with 12 bases between them. The CDR3 sequence is 15 residues long. Per the germline V gene, CDR1 is KGHSH and CDR2 is LQKENI. CDR3 region: CASSPLQGVQETQYF. The DNA of the CDR3 is TGTGCCAGCTCACCCCTACAGGGTGTCCAAGAGACCCAGTACTTC.

This clone has only a few counts. The genes are TRBV7-6 and TRBJ2-1; 9 bases fit TRBD2. The CDR3 sequence is 14 residues long. After removal of 7 bases from V and 8 bases from J, the junction contained 9 bases not matched to a gene. The germline V gene has CDR1 SGHVS and CDR2 FNYEAQ. The CDR3, as DNA: TGTGCCAGCATGCATAGCGGGAGCTTAGATGAGCAGTTCTTC. Encoded protein: CASMHSGSLDEQFF.

This sequence joins TRBV19 and TRBJ1-2, with D possibly being TRBD1 (6 bases). V lost 8 bases and J 8 bases, leaving 21 bases between the germline ends. The CDR3 loop spans 14 amino acids. CDR1 and CDR2 from the germline V gene are LNHDA and SQIVND (reference sequence). The CDR3 DNA reads TGTGCCAGTTGTCGGGACAACCCGACTCGGGGCTACACCTTC. This encodes CASCRDNPTRGYTF.

This rearrangement joins TRBV28 to TRBJ1-5; 10 bases map to TRBD1. Trimming removed 7 bases from V and 3 bases from J; junction bases left unmatched: 3. The CDR3 is 14 residues long. Germline V CDR1 and CDR2: MDHEN, SYDVKM. The DNA for the CDR3 is TGTGCCAGCAAGGACAGGGGGATCAATCAGCCCCAGCATTTT. Translation gives CASKDRGINQPQHF.